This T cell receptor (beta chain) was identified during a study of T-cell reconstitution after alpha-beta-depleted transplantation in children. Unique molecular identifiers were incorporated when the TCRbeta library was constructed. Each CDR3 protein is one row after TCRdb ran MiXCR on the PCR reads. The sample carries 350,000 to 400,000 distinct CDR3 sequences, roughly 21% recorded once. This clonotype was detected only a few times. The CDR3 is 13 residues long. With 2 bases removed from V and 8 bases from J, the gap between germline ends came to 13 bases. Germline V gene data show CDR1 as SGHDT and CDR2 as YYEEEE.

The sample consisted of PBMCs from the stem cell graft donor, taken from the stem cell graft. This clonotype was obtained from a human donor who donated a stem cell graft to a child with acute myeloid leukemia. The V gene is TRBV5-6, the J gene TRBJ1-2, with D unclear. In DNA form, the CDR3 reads TGTGCCAGCAGCTTAGAGTTAACGGGGGGCTACACCTTC. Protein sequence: CASSLELTGGYTF.